This T cell receptor beta chain was observed in a study of cytomegalovirus exposure and HLA in healthy donors. General study findings and limits: Three chains tied to CMV proved CMV antigen-specific in vitro. What a later analysis reportedly showed was that an Asian-associated ancestry cluster had fewer N-insertions than the roughly 670-donor mean. Overall, roughly 170 TCR beta chains were annotated as cytomegalovirus-associated. A previous analysis found most TCR beta V segments productive roughly 90% or roughly 30% of the time.

Germline V lookup: CDR1 SGHRS, CDR2 YFSETQ. After removal of 3 bases from V and 3 bases from J, the junction contained 3 bases not matched to a gene. The CDR3 covers 15 residues. It was with 60 Vbeta and 13 Jbeta primers that the PCR ran. Method: immunoSEQ multiplex PCR; TCRdb's copy keeps in-frame clones and lacks some. The data contain about 210,000 clones, over 60% of them seen just once; the ten biggest clones take up 1.5% to 2%. Details on this clone: What it recognizes is unknown.

This clonotype originated in a male donor in good health and CMV-seronegative. J is TRBJ1-5 and V is TRBV5-1, with 10 bases fitting TRBD1. Material for sequencing was PBMCs. Here the CDR3 DNA reads TGCGCCAGCAGCTGGGGACAGGGGATCAATCAGCCCCAGCATTTT. Amino acids: CASSWGQGINQPQHF.